This T cell receptor beta chain originates from a study of vaccination and CD4 T cells after COVID-19. Study context: The convalescents comprised six males and four females, two of them Hispanic. It was a median approximately 92 days after diagnosis, with a range of 35 to 161, that post-COVID samples were drawn. The authors used overlapping spike peptides from SARS-CoV-2, HCoV-NL63, HCoV-OC43 and HCoV-229E to stimulate cells.

The sample holds a few counts of this clonotype. Its antigen is still unknown. Cultured CD4+ T cell DNA underwent sequencing with the Oncomine TCR Beta short-read assay. Using its own MiXCR run on the PCR reads, TCRdb lists one record per CDR3 protein. The sample includes about 12,000 distinct CDR3 sequences, 25% to 40% seen only once; the top ten take roughly 12%. Noted treatment: roughly 10-day PBMC culture with coronavirus spike peptide pools or control peptides (ViraFEST assay). The specimen was CD4+ T cells from blood, cultured in vitro, collected after SARS-CoV-2 vaccination. The receptor comes from a human donor who had recovered from COVID-19.

DNA of the CDR3: TGCGCCAGCATAGGCAATTGGGATCAAGAGACCCAGTACTTC. It yields the protein CASIGNWDQETQYF. The rearrangement joins TRBV10-2 to TRBJ2-5; unclear D gene. The V gene lost 7 bases and the J gene lost 2 bases, with 14 bases spanning the gap. The CDR3 has 14 amino acids. CDR1 WSHSY and CDR2 SAAADI come from the germline V gene.